The subject of this entry is one T cell receptor (beta chain). Its specificity is unknown. Each TRB cDNA library was prepared by 5' RACE (with UMI labels). TCRdb re-called the 5' RACE reads and catalogs CDR3 proteins one per entry, DNA excluded. This repertoire includes around 29,000 distinct CDR3 sequences. The sample comes from a study of CXCR3-negative and CXCR3-positive naive CD8 T cells. General study points: Comparison of naive CXCR3-negative and CXCR3-positive cells revealed similar TRBV-TRBJ usage, while memory cells differed. Fresh PBMCs went into most assays, and CXCR3 expression partly declined after cryopreservation. Naive subsets expressed similar surface CD5; TRB CDR3 features served to infer TCR strength.

The source is a human donor in good health. Some clones in this sample may be carry-over from other donors' samples. Material for sequencing was memory CD8+ T cells from blood.

The CDR3 sequence is CATMGGNYEQYF. The chain combines TRBV24-1 with TRBJ2-7; there is no DNA to check the TCRdb D call of TRBD1. Germline assignment: CDR1 KGHDR and CDR2 SFDVKD. This CDR3 comprises 12 residues.